The clone carrying this T cell receptor beta chain was picked up many times. The target antigen is unknown. The CDR3 is 14 residues long. V lost 4 bases, J lost 1 base, and 8 bases lay in between. CDR1 and CDR2 from the germline V gene are SNHLY and FYNNEI. The data are from a study of blood T cells in healthy people across ages. Findings of the study overall: Per million T cells, the diversity of TCR beta decreased roughly linearly as age advanced.

A sample-barcoded 5' primer and a J-beta primer mix were used in a second PCR of roughly 6 to 12 cycles. TCRdb ran MiXCR on the 5' RACE reads and lists one entry per CDR3 protein. The repertoire includes approximately 810,000 distinct CDR3 sequences, about 28% of them detected once, and roughly 17% sits in the top ten. A minimum of 7 million PBMCs was isolated per sample. This receptor was taken from a woman aged 80 or over in good health. The V call is TRBV2, the J call TRBJ2-4, with D possibly being TRBD2 (5 bases). The source material was blood. CDR3 sequence (DNA): TGTGCCAGCAGTGGTTCGGGGGCCAAAAACATTCAGTACTTC. It is translated as CASSGSGAKNIQYF.